This entry concerns a single TCR beta chain. Other DNA sequences in the sample encode the same CDR3. The record originates from a study of shared clonotypes between healthy human individuals. Repertoires were generated with immunoSEQ multiplex PCR, while TCRdb's copy carries only in-frame clones and drops some. The table includes some 1,600,000 clones, about 98% detected once. CDR1 SGHRS and CDR2 YFSETQ come from the germline V gene. The CDR3 is 15 amino acids. The junction had 5 bases not matched to a gene; V was cut back by 4 bases and J by 7 bases. The rearrangement joins TRBV5-1 to TRBJ2-1; 13 bases align to TRBD2. The origin of this receptor is a man aged 25-40 years in good health. The sample taken for sequencing was naive CD4+ T cells sorted from blood. Subset: CD45RA+ positively selected. CDR3 in amino acids: CASSQGTSGNNEQFF. The CDR3 nucleotides read TGCGCCAGCAGCCAGGGGACTAGCGGGAATAATGAGCAGTTCTTC.